This TCR beta chain comes out of a study of T cell repertoires in cytomegalovirus infection. Study-level background: Matching HLA type and CMV infection were both indicated by public TCR beta signatures. Notes on the study in general: Cumulative frequency (of public TCR beta family members) identified carriers of CMV plus the relevant HLA. HLA-C-restricted CMV clonotypes gave the most frequent clonotype in two of eight donors.

In regard to this clonotype: As yet, its antigen is unknown.

TCRdb re-analysed the reads in MiXCR, keeping a single row per CDR3 protein. This table holds under 450,000 distinct CDR3 sequences, just under 35% found once. The sample here was cultured PBMCs, taken from culture after CMV antigen stimulation. The TCR originated in a human donor in good health (CMV status not recorded). Some clones in this sample may be carry-over from other donors' samples.

DNA of the CDR3: TGTGCCAGCAGTCTCCAGGACAGGGCTTACGAGCAGTACTTC. Its translation: CASSLQDRAYEQYF. This chain connects TRBV27 to TRBJ2-7, with 8 positions matching TRBD1. Trimming at V came to 5 bases and at J to 4 bases, leaving 7 bases not matched to a gene. The germline gives CDR1 MNHEY, CDR2 SMNVEV (reference sequence). The CDR3 is 14 residues long.